This is a list of T cell receptor beta chains from one sample in a study of CD4+ T cells in melanoma. TCRdb keeps only in-frame clones here, not all; method: immunoSEQ multiplex PCR. The sample carries more than 8,000 clones, under 65% recorded once. Sequencing used cells from a culture (not recorded whether cultured in vitro). The receptors were gathered from a human donor with melanoma. Each CDR3 is given with its conserved first and last residue. The D gene is left open where the match is weak. Only some rows state a clone size, as once, few, many or a class for expanded clones.

d_call | clone_size | j_call | v_call | cdr3_nt | cdr3_aa
NA | few | TRBJ1-2 | TRBV11-2 | TGTGCCAGCAGCTCCCTATCGCAGCGTGGCTACACCTTC | CASSSLSQRGYTF
NA | few | TRBJ1-1 | TRBV18 | TGTGCCAGCTCACCTATCAGGGTTCAGAACACTGAAGCTTTCTTT | CASSPIRVQNTEAFF
TRBD2 | NA | TRBJ2-4 | TRBV6-5 | TGTGCCACGTCGGGGGGGGGAGCCAAAAACATTCAGTACTTC | CATSGGGAKNIQYF
NA | NA | TRBJ2-1 | TRBV7-9 | TGTGCCAGCAGCGAGATCCCCTCCTACAATGAGCAGTTCTTC | CASSEIPSYNEQFF
NA | NA | TRBJ2-5 | TRBV7-9 | TGTGCCAGCAGCTTAGCGTGGGCGAGCCGAGAGACCCAGTACTTC | CASSLAWASRETQYF
NA | few | TRBJ2-7 | TRBV2 | TGTGCCAGCAGTGAAGCGCTTCGGCTCTCCCACGAGCAGTACTTC | CASSEALRLSHEQYF
NA | NA | TRBJ2-1 | TRBV5-1 | TGCGCCAGCAGCTTGGCGGGGGGCGGTACCCGTAGCTCCTACAATGAGCAGTTCTTC | CASSLAGGGTRSSYNEQFF
NA | NA | TRBJ2-7 | TRBV5-1 | TGCGCCAGCAGGAGGGACGGAAACTCCTACGAGCAGTACTTC | CASRRDGNSYEQYF
TRBD2 | NA | TRBJ2-7 | TRBV29-1 | TGCAGCGTTGAAGACCCACTAGCGGGGCTGAGAGGCGAGCAGTACTTC | CSVEDPLAGLRGEQYF
TRBD2 | NA | TRBJ2-7 | TRBV5-6 | TGTGCCAGCAGCTCAGGCGTGGGGAGGGCGGCTTACGAGCAGTACTTC | CASSSGVGRAAYEQYF
NA | NA | TRBJ2-4 | TRBV7-2 | TGTGCCAGCAAACAGGGAGGGTTGGACATTCAGTACTTC | CASKQGGLDIQYF
TRBD1 | NA | TRBJ2-2 | TRBV5-1 | TGCGCCAGCAGCTTGGTGGGGACAGAGAACACCGGGGAGCTGTTTTTT | CASSLVGTENTGELFF
NA | few | TRBJ1-2 | TRBV27 | TGTGCCAGCAGCCCTAGGCAGTTAGGGTATGGCTACACCTTC | CASSPRQLGYGYTF
TRBD2 | NA | TRBJ2-7 | TRBV7-9 | TGTGCCAGCAGCTTCTCAGCCAGCGGGGGGTACGAGCAGTACTTC | CASSFSASGGYEQYF
TRBD1 | NA | TRBJ1-2 | TRBV5-1 | TGCGCCAGCAGCTTTGACAGGGCTGTGGATGGCTACACCTTC | CASSFDRAVDGYTF
NA | few | TRBJ1-1 | TRBV11-2 | TGTGCCAGCAGCCCGACGCAGAACACTGAAGCTTTCTTT | CASSPTQNTEAFF
NA | few | TRBJ1-1 | TRBV18 | TGTGCCAGCTCACCACTCTGGGGCGCGGACACTGAAGCTTTCTTT | CASSPLWGADTEAFF
TRBD1 | NA | TRBJ1-2 | TRBV4-1 | TGCGCCAGCAGCCAAGGGACAGGGACGCGAGGCTACACCTTC | CASSQGTGTRGYTF
NA | NA | TRBJ1-5 | TRBV18 | TGTGCCAGCTCACCAGACGTAAGGGGCAATCAGCCCCAGCATTTT | CASSPDVRGNQPQHF
NA | few | TRBJ1-2 | TRBV5-4 | TGTGCCAGCAGCCTGGGGCGGGGGGACTATGGCTACACCTTC | CASSLGRGDYGYTF
NA | few | TRBJ1-1 | TRBV14 | TGTGCCAGCAGCCAACTGACAGGAGTGAACACTGAAGCTTTCTTT | CASSQLTGVNTEAFF
NA | once | TRBJ2-5 | TRBV7-2 | TGTGCCAGCAGCTTTCGGGGAGCCCAGTACTTC | CASSFRGAQYF
NA | NA | TRBJ1-2 | TRBV29-1 | TGCAGCGTCCCCGAAACGAGGGGCCCCGGTTTCCCAATCCTTGGCCACACCTTC | CSVPETRGPGFPILGHTF
NA | NA | TRBJ2-5 | TRBV12-5 | TGTGCTAGTGGTTTGGTGCCCAGGGGAGGGCTGTTGACCGGGGGGTCGGAGACCCAGTACTTC | CASGLVPRGGLLTGGSETQYF
TRBD1 | NA | TRBJ2-5 | TRBV5-4 | TGTGCCAGCAGCTTAAACAGGGGTCGCGGGGAGACCCAGTACTTC | CASSLNRGRGETQYF
TRBD2 | NA | TRBJ2-1 | TRBV4-1 | TGCGCCAGCACACCACAAGCCCGATCACTAGCGGGGAACAATGAGCAGTTCTTC | CASTPQARSLAGNNEQFF
NA | few | TRBJ2-2 | TRBV30 | TGTGCCTGGAGTGGCCTGGTCCGCGAGATGCCCGGGGCCAACACCGGGGAGCTGTTTTTT | CAWSGLVREMPGANTGELFF
TRBD2 | NA | TRBJ2-1 | TRBV2 | TGTGCCAGCATCCGCGGACTAGCGGGGGGAACTGAGCAGTTCTTC | CASIRGLAGGTEQFF
NA | few | TRBJ1-1 | TRBV20-1 | TGCAGTGCTAAGAAAGCTCGAGCAGCTTTCTTT | CSAKKARAAFF
TRBD2 | NA | TRBJ2-7 | TRBV27 | TGTGCCAACCTATCGGGGGGGGGCGCGAGGGGCTACGAGCAGTACTTC | CANLSGGGARGYEQYF
TRBD1 | NA | TRBJ1-5 | TRBV6-6 | TGTGCCAGCACCGAGGACAGGGGATATCAGCCCCAGCATTTT | CASTEDRGYQPQHF
NA | NA | TRBJ2-3 | TRBV6-5 | TGTGCCAGCAGTTTCTTGGGGGTGGCGAGCACAGATACGCAGTATTTT | CASSFLGVASTDTQYF
NA | NA | TRBJ2-3 | TRBV11-2 | TGTGCCAGCGCCTCAACCAGGGCAGGGACGGATACGCAGTATTTT | CASASTRAGTDTQYF
NA | NA | TRBJ2-7 | TRBV6-6 | TGTGCCAGCAGACCCCGACTTTTGGGGGTCTACGAGCAGTACTTC | CASRPRLLGVYEQYF
NA | NA | TRBJ2-3 | TRBV2 | TGTGCCAGCAGCCGGGACCTCGGCACAGATACGCAGTATTTT | CASSRDLGTDTQYF
TRBD1 | few | TRBJ1-6 | TRBV5-4 | TGTGCCAGCAGCTTACCGGGACAGGGATTGGGCAATTCACCCCTCCACTTT | CASSLPGQGLGNSPLHF
TRBD1 | NA | TRBJ1-4 | TRBV6-5 | TGTGCCAGCAGTTACTGGACTGGACAGGGGAATGAAAAACTGTTTTTT | CASSYWTGQGNEKLFF
TRBD1 | NA | TRBJ1-2 | TRBV28 | TGTGCCAGCGGGGGGTTGGGACAGCTAAGTTTCAACTATGGCTACACCTTC | CASGGLGQLSFNYGYTF
TRBD2 | once | TRBJ2-7 | TRBV7-2 | TGTGCCAGCAGCCACGCTAGCGGGCTAGCCTACGAGCAGTACTTC | CASSHASGLAYEQYF
TRBD2 | NA | TRBJ2-1 | TRBV5-1 | TGCGCCAGCAGTAGGACGGTTAGCGGGGAGCCGGATGAGCAGTTCTTC | CASSRTVSGEPDEQFF
NA | NA | TRBJ1-4 | TRBV5-1 | TGCGCCAGCAGCTTGGGGGTTGCAACTAATGAAAAACTGTTTTTT | CASSLGVATNEKLFF
NA | NA | TRBJ2-3 | TRBV5-5 | TGTGCCAGCAGCTTGTCAGCAGGGTGGTTGTCCGATACGCAGTATTTT | CASSLSAGWLSDTQYF
NA | few | TRBJ1-4 | TRBV7-9 | TGTGCCAGCAGCTTAAAGGGGGGTGGAGAAAAACTGTTTTTT | CASSLKGGGEKLFF
NA | NA | TRBJ2-1 | TRBV6-6 | TGTGCCGCCCAGGGGTATCGTTACAATGAGCAGTTCTTC | CAAQGYRYNEQFF
TRBD1 | NA | TRBJ2-7 | TRBV6-6 | TGTGCCAGCAGCTCTACTGACCCGACAGGGCTCGAGCAGTACTTC | CASSSTDPTGLEQYF
NA | few | TRBJ2-5 | TRBV5-1 | TGCGCCAGCAGCTCCCAAATTTTAGGGCAGGGCGGAGAGACCCAGTACTTC | CASSSQILGQGGETQYF
NA | NA | TRBJ1-3 | TRBV11-2 | TGTGCCAGCATGGGGCAGAGAAGCTCTGGAAACACCATATATTTT | CASMGQRSSGNTIYF
TRBD1 | NA | TRBJ1-2 | TRBV5-4 | TGTGCCAGCAGCTTGGGGGGACAGTATGGCTACACCTTC | CASSLGGQYGYTF
NA | few | TRBJ1-6 | TRBV6-5 | TGTGCCAGCAGAGTGACACGGCTAAATTCACCCCTCCACTTT | CASRVTRLNSPLHF
NA | few | TRBJ1-1 | TRBV19 | TGTGCCAGTATCCAGAACACTGAAGCTTTCTTT | CASIQNTEAFF